This entry lists 22 T cell receptor beta chains sequenced from one sample in a study of blood T cell repertoires in COVID-19. Only in-frame clones appear in the TCRdb table, and some are missing; sequencing was by immunoSEQ multiplex PCR. The sample lists 70,000 to 75,000 clones, approximately 79% seen once, with 26% in the top ten. The material sequenced was peripheral blood. The receptor source for this set is a man between 60 and 70 years old with active or convalescent COVID-19.

The rearrangement uses TRBV9 and TRBJ2-3, with D maybe TRBD2 (5 bases). V shed 7 bases and J shed 6 bases, with 9 bases lying between them. Germline CDR1 is SGDLS and CDR2 is YYNGEE. This CDR3 has 11 amino acids. CDR3 in amino acids: CASSPGDTQYF. CDR3 in DNA: TGTGCCAGCTCTCCGGGGGATACGCAGTATTTT.

This chain links TRBV11-2 with TRBJ1-2; TRBD1 agrees at 10 bases. Germline CDR1 SGHAT, CDR2 FQNNGV. Germline trimming cut 6 bases from V and 4 bases from J; bases unmatched to any gene: 11. This CDR3 is built from 16 residues. The CDR3 loop is CASRPLGDRGFYGYTF. Written as DNA, the CDR3 is TGTGCCAGCAGACCGCTTGGGGACAGGGGATTCTATGGCTACACCTTC.

Only one count was recorded for this clone. V and J are TRBV18 and TRBJ1-1; 9 bases align to TRBD1. This CDR3 is built from 15 residues. Losses at the gene ends were 3 bases for V and 5 bases for J; bases not matched to a gene: 7. Germline V lookup: CDR1 KGHSH, CDR2 LQKENI. CDR3 nucleotide sequence: TGTGCCAGCTCACCTAACAGGGGGCCGGATACTGAAGCTTTCTTT. Its protein product is CASSPNRGPDTEAFF.

This clone occurred once. The chain joins TRBV29-1 to TRBJ1-1; 7 positions match TRBD1. Germline V gene sequence: CDR1 SQVTM, CDR2 ANQGSEA. CDR3 length: 13 amino acids. The V gene end was trimmed by 7 bases and the J gene end by 4 bases; junction bases not matched to a gene: 9. DNA of the CDR3: TGCAGCGCCCACAGGGGCCCAGCCACTGAAGCTTTCTTT. Translated: CSAHRGPATEAFF.

The chain joins TRBV19 to TRBJ1-2; 8 positions match TRBD1. With V trimmed by 2 bases and J by 4 bases, 12 bases remained unmatched. This CDR3 contains 17 residues. Germline CDR1 is LNHDA and CDR2 is SQIVND (reference sequence). CDR3 amino acids: CASSIPAGGSLIYGYTF. DNA of the CDR3: TGTGCCAGTAGTATACCGGCAGGGGGCAGCTTGATCTATGGCTACACCTTC.

The genes are TRBV29-1 and TRBJ1-4, with D perhaps TRBD1 (6 bases). The germline gives CDR1 SQVTM, CDR2 ANQGSEA. V lost 6 bases, J lost 7 bases, and 12 bases lay in between. The CDR3 is 12 amino acids. CDR3 protein: CSVQGEVEKLFF. CDR3 nucleotide sequence: TGCAGCGTACAGGGAGAGGTTGAAAAACTGTTTTTT. Full variable domain (rest looked up from reference TRBV29-1 and TRBJ1-4): SAVISQKPSRDICQRGTSLTIQCQVDSQVTMMFWYRQQPGQSLTLIATANQGSEATYESGFVIDKFPISRPNLTFSTLTVSNMSPEDSSIYLCSVQGEVEKLFFGSGTQLSVL.

CDR3 nucleotide sequence: TGCGCCAGCAGTGAGGGCGGGGAGGGTTCACCCCTCCACTTT. Its translation is CASSEGGEGSPLHF. This chain uses TRBV10-2 with TRBJ1-6; D is undetermined. Per germline, CDR1 WSHSY and CDR2 SAAADI. Trimming pared 2 bases from V and 9 bases from J, leaving 11 bases between. The CDR3 runs to 14 residues.

The chain employs TRBV5-6 and TRBJ1-2, with 9 bases identical to TRBD1. Trimming at V came to 4 bases and at J to 4 bases, leaving 11 bases not matched to a gene. The CDR3 spans 16 residues. Germline CDR1 SGHDT, CDR2 YYEEEE. The CDR3 sequence is CASSILPGQGRYGYTF. The CDR3 bases are TGTGCCAGCAGCATTTTACCGGGACAGGGACGCTATGGCTACACCTTC. Complete variable domain (other parts from reference TRBV5-6 and TRBJ1-2): DAGVTQSPTHLIKTRGQQVTLRCSPKSGHDTVSWYQQALGQGPQFIFQYYEEEERQRGNFPDRFSGHQFPNYSSELNVNALLLGDSALYLCASSILPGQGRYGYTFGSGTRLTVV.

CDR3 sequence: CSALGGFSSYNEQFF. The CDR3 region has the DNA TGCAGCGCCCTCGGGGGATTTAGCTCCTACAATGAGCAGTTCTTC. The chain uses TRBV29-1 and TRBJ2-1; the D gene is possibly TRBD2 (6 bases). Germline CDR1 SQVTM, CDR2 ANQGSEA. V dropped 7 bases and J dropped 0 bases, with 16 bases sitting between them. CDR3 length: 15 amino acids.

The chain couples TRBV5-6 to TRBJ1-2; 10 bases are shared with TRBD1. Losses at the gene ends were 3 bases for V and 4 bases for J; bases not matched to a gene: 9. The germline V gene has CDR1 SGHDT and CDR2 YYEEEE. There are 16 residues in the CDR3. The CDR3 DNA follows: TGTGCCAGCAGCTCCGGGACAGGGGTTAACGGCTATGGCTACACCTTC. It translates to CASSSGTGVNGYGYTF. The full variable domain, its missing parts supplied by reference TRBV5-6 and TRBJ1-2, is DAGVTQSPTHLIKTRGQQVTLRCSPKSGHDTVSWYQQALGQGPQFIFQYYEEEERQRGNFPDRFSGHQFPNYSSELNVNALLLGDSALYLCASSSGTGVNGYGYTFGSGTRLTVV.

The chain is built from TRBV18 and TRBJ1-5, with TRBD1 matching over 7 bases. Trimming cost V 6 bases and J 7 bases; bases outside gene matches: 6. CDR1 KGHSH and CDR2 LQKENI come from the germline V gene. The CDR3 has 13 amino acids. The CDR3 here is CASSVTGEQPQHF. The CDR3 nucleotides read TGTGCCAGCTCGGTTACAGGGGAGCAGCCCCAGCATTTT.

V is TRBV24-1 and J is TRBJ2-5, with TRBD2 matching over 7 bases. The V segment lost 7 bases and the J segment 9 bases; nucleotides outside the gene matches: 10. This CDR3 comprises 13 residues. Germline values: CDR1 KGHDR, CDR2 SFDVKD. CDR3 coding DNA: TGTGCCACCAGCGAGACTAGCTTAAGGCCCCAGTACTTC. Protein sequence: CATSETSLRPQYF.

The genes are TRBV7-8 and TRBJ1-6; 9 nucleotides match TRBD1. CDR3 length equals 16 residues. Trimming took 0 bases from V and 12 from J; bases not matched to a gene: 9. Germline V gene sequence: CDR1 SGHVS, CDR2 FQNEAQ. CDR3 sequence: CASSLALTGGLLPLHF. CDR3 bases: TGTGCCAGCAGCTTAGCGCTTACAGGGGGCCTGTTACCCCTCCACTTT.

V and J are TRBV19 and TRBJ1-5; tentative D call: TRBD1 (5 bases). The CDR3 loop spans 15 amino acids. Germline-derived CDR1 and CDR2 are LNHDA and SQIVND (reference sequence). V was shortened by 9 bases and J by 0 bases, with 15 bases between the two germline ends. The CDR3 nucleotides read TGTGCCAGCGTCCCTCCGGGGGTTAGCAATCAGCCCCAGCATTTT. It yields the protein CASVPPGVSNQPQHF.

The V call is TRBV19, the J call TRBJ2-7; the D is unclear. Deletions cut 3 bases from V and 2 bases from J, with 8 bases between. Germline V CDR1 and CDR2: LNHDA, SQIVND (reference sequence). The CDR3 runs to 13 residues. The CDR3 DNA reads as TGTGCCAGTAGTATCGCCCGGGCCTACGAGCAGTACTTC. It translates to CASSIARAYEQYF.

The sample holds a few counts of this clone. CDR3: CASSQNPDRAVNEKLFF. The DNA of the CDR3 is TGTGCCAGCAGCCAAAATCCAGACAGGGCGGTGAATGAAAAACTGTTTTTT. The chain recombines TRBV3-1 (or the pseudogene TRBV3-2) with TRBJ1-4, with TRBD1 matching over 7 bases. The germline V gene has CDR1 LGHDT and CDR2 YNNKEL (reference sequence). The CDR3 spans 17 residues. V lost 2 bases to trimming and J lost 5 bases; unmatched junction nucleotides: 11.

This clone was seen many times. Here the CDR3 DNA reads TGTGCCAGCAGCCAAGAAGGACGGGGGTATGAGCAGTTCTTC. Its translation is CASSQEGRGYEQFF. This chain uses TRBV14 with TRBJ2-1, with D possibly TRBD2 on 6 matching bases. The CDR3 covers 14 residues. The germline V gene has CDR1 SGHDN and CDR2 FVKESK. V was trimmed by 0 bases and J by 8 bases, leaving 11 bases between them.

The chain employs TRBV12-3 or TRBV12-4 and TRBJ2-5, with unresolved D. Trimming pared 3 bases from V and 5 bases from J, leaving 7 bases between. The CDR3 runs to 12 residues. The CDR3 here is CASSFSRETQYF. DNA for the CDR3: TGTGCCAGCAGTTTTTCCCGTGAGACCCAGTACTTC.

The CDR3 loop reads CAAKRDGTIGNTEAFF. The DNA of the CDR3 is TGTGCGGCGAAGCGGGACGGTACCATAGGGAACACTGAAGCTTTCTTT. The chain is built from TRBV19 and TRBJ1-1, with D maybe TRBD1 (5 bases). The germline CDR1 and CDR2 sequences are LNHDA and SQIVND (reference sequence). The CDR3 totals 16 residues.

The chain carries TRBV19 and TRBJ1-2, with D possibly matching TRBD1 (6 bases). Trimming shortened V by 9 bases and J by 2 bases, and 16 bases separated the two germline ends. The CDR3 length is 14 residues. Germline V gene data show CDR1 as LNHDA and CDR2 as SQIVND (reference sequence). This CDR3 reads CASQADSQNYGYTF. The CDR3 nucleotides are TGTGCCAGCCAGGCGGACAGCCAAAACTATGGCTACACCTTC.

The rearrangement joins TRBV5-1 to TRBJ2-1; D not resolved. The length of the CDR3 is 13 residues. V lost 4 bases to trimming and J lost 3 bases, with 8 bases between them. Germline V lookup: CDR1 SGHRS, CDR2 YFSETQ. CDR3: CASSEASYNEQFF. CDR3 coding DNA: TGCGCCAGCAGCGAGGCCAGCTACAATGAGCAGTTCTTC. The full variable domain, in which reference TRBV5-1 and TRBJ2-1 provide the parts outside the CDR3, is KAGVTQTPRYLIKTRGQQVTLSCSPISGHRSVSWYQQTPGQGLQFLFEYFSETQRNKGNFPGRFSGRQFSNSRSEMNVSTLELGDSALYLCASSEASYNEQFFGPGTRLTVL.

The V call is TRBV29-1, the J call TRBJ2-7, with D perhaps TRBD2 (5 bases). V shed 3 bases and J shed 4 bases, with 16 bases lying between them. Germline values: CDR1 SQVTM, CDR2 ANQGSEA. This CDR3 region has 14 residues. DNA of the CDR3: TGCAGCGTTGACGGAGACGCGGGTGGATACGAGCAGTACTTC. Its translation is CSVDGDAGGYEQYF.